These 21 T cell receptor beta chains came from one sample sequenced in a study of blood T cell repertoires in COVID-19. Profiled with immunoSEQ multiplex PCR; TCRdb holds only in-frame clones, not every one. This table has more than 300,000 clones, around 92% appearing once. The sample taken for sequencing was peripheral blood. Receptors were obtained from a woman aged 25 to 39 with COVID-19, enrolled during active disease.

The chain recombines TRBV5-5 with TRBJ2-7, with a possible D match to TRBD1 (5 bases). Looked up from germline, CDR1 is SGHKS and CDR2 is YYEKEE (reference sequence). The CDR3 length is 15 residues. V lost 3 bases, J lost 2 bases, and 15 bases lay in between. The CDR3 loop is CASSWTRGIAYEQYF. In DNA, the CDR3 is TGTGCCAGCAGCTGGACACGTGGGATCGCCTACGAGCAGTACTTC.

V usage is TRBV19 and J usage is TRBJ1-1, with TRBD1 as a possible D gene (5 bases). Germline CDR1 reads LNHDA; CDR2 reads SQIVND (reference sequence). V shed 6 bases and J shed 3 bases, with 14 bases lying between them. CDR3 size: 14 residues. Here the CDR3 reads CASSQPGGDTEAFF. CDR3 nucleotide sequence: TGTGCCAGTAGCCAACCGGGGGGTGACACTGAAGCTTTCTTT.

The chain joins TRBV5-1 to TRBJ2-1; 9 positions match TRBD1. V was clipped by 8 bases and J by 3 bases; unmatched bases: 9. This CDR3 contains 15 residues. Germline loops: CDR1 SGHRS, CDR2 YFSETQ. The CDR3 DNA follows: TGCGCCAGGGGGAGGACAGGGGAGATCTACAATGAGCAGTTCTTC. Protein sequence: CARGRTGEIYNEQFF.

This rearrangement joins TRBV6-5 to TRBJ1-1; a weak D match, TRBD1 (6 bases). Germline CDR1 and CDR2: MNHEY and SVGAGI. CDR3 size: 14 residues. V was clipped by 1 base and J by 3 bases, with 9 bases between them. The CDR3 reads CASSYYRADTEAFF. The DNA for the CDR3 is TGTGCCAGCAGTTACTACAGGGCCGACACTGAAGCTTTCTTT.

In this sample, this clone turned up once. One end of the junction varies from germline; a read error may be responsible. The chain uses TRBV18 and TRBJ2-5; 7 bases align to TRBD1. The CDR3 spans 15 residues. The germline V gene has CDR1 KGHSH and CDR2 LQKENI. CDR3 coding DNA: TGTGCCAGCTCACCACCCTCGGGACAGACAAACTCCCCGCACTTC. Translated, it gives CASSPPSGQTNSPHF.

The count of this clone is one. This chain uses TRBV3-1 (or the pseudogene TRBV3-2) with TRBJ1-5; D is undetermined. Germline CDR1 is LGHDT and CDR2 is YNNKEL (reference sequence). V was trimmed by 0 bases and J by 0 bases, leaving 18 bases between them. The CDR3 covers 19 residues. In DNA form, the CDR3 reads TGTGCCAGCAGCCAAGATCAATACGGGGTAGGTCGTAGCAATCAGCCCCAGCATTTT. Translation gives CASSQDQYGVGRSNQPQHF.

The V gene is TRBV4-1, the J gene TRBJ2-6; perhaps TRBD1 as D (5 bases). The CDR3 covers 16 residues. The germline CDR1 and CDR2 sequences are MGHRA and YSYEKL. Trimming took 2 bases from V and 2 from J, leaving 10 bases between them. The CDR3 spells CASSQPTGAGANVLTF. The CDR3 region has the DNA TGCGCCAGCAGCCAACCTACAGGAGCTGGGGCCAACGTCCTGACTTTC.

The chain couples TRBV7-9 to TRBJ2-5, with 15 bases aligning to TRBD2. In germline, CDR1 is SEHNR, CDR2 FQNEAQ (reference sequence). V shed 4 bases and J 2 bases; nucleotides not matched to a gene: 2. This CDR3 contains 16 residues. The CDR3 nucleotides are TGTGCCAGCAGCTGGGGACTAGCGGGGGGACAAGAGACCCAGTACTTC. Its protein is CASSWGLAGGQETQYF.

This sequence joins TRBV15 and TRBJ2-3; the match to TRBD2 covers 10 bases. The germline gives CDR1 LNHNV, CDR2 YYDKDF (reference sequence). J was trimmed by 15 bases and V by 2 bases; bases with no gene match: 8. CDR3 length: 13 residues. The CDR3 nucleotides are TGTGCCACCAGCAGACTGACCGGGACTAGCGATTATTTT. This codes for CATSRLTGTSDYF.

The gene calls are TRBV3-1 (or the pseudogene TRBV3-2) and TRBJ2-5; a possible D gene is TRBD2 (5 bases). V lost 1 base to trimming and J lost 4 bases, with 10 bases between them. The CDR3 length is 14 residues. Looked up from germline, CDR1 is LGHDT and CDR2 is YNNKEL (reference sequence). As DNA, the CDR3 is TGTGCCAGCAGCCAAGGTGAGGGCCCAGAGACCCAGTACTTC. It encodes CASSQGEGPETQYF.

V usage is TRBV7-2 and J usage is TRBJ1-1; perhaps TRBD1 as D (6 bases). This CDR3 spans 12 amino acids. V was cut by 8 bases and J by 6 bases, with 13 bases left in between. Germline V gene lookup returns CDR1 SGHTA and CDR2 FQGNSA. CDR3 region: CASRDRSPEAFF. The CDR3 nucleotides read TGTGCCAGCCGCGACAGGAGCCCTGAAGCTTTCTTT. The whole variable domain, filled in from reference TRBV7-2 and TRBJ1-1, reads GAGVSQSPSNKVTEKGKDVELRCDPISGHTALYWYRQSLGQGLEFLIYFQGNSAPDKSGLPSDRFSAERTGGSVSTLTIQRTQQEDSAVYLCASRDRSPEAFFGQGTRLTVV.

The chain has TRBV11-3 and TRBJ2-4; 7 nucleotides agree with TRBD2. Germline CDR1 SGHNT, CDR2 YENEEA. CDR3 length: 16 amino acids. After removal of 5 bases from V and 0 bases from J, the junction contained 7 bases not matched to a gene. DNA for the CDR3: TGTGCCAGCAGCGTAGTGGGGAGGGGAGCCAAAAACATTCAGTACTTC. Translating it yields CASSVVGRGAKNIQYF.

The chain combines TRBV7-2 with TRBJ2-7; TRBD2 might be the D (5 bases). The CDR3 sequence is 19 residues long. Per germline, CDR1 SGHTA and CDR2 FQGNSA. The V gene lost 4 bases and the J gene lost 6 bases, with 31 bases spanning the gap. The DNA of the CDR3 is TGTGCCAGCAGCTCGATAACGGCGGGCCTAGCAGACCGCATCTCCGAGCAGTACGTC. It translates to CASSSITAGLADRISEQYV.

V and J are TRBV13 and TRBJ2-5; weak D call: TRBD1 (6 bases). The V end was cut by 5 bases, the J end by 5 bases, with 21 bases between. CDR1 and CDR2 (germline): PRHDT, FYEKMQ (reference sequence). CDR3 size: 16 residues. This CDR3 reads CASSQRPQGQGETQYF. The DNA for the CDR3 is TGTGCCAGCAGCCAACGTCCTCAGGGGCAAGGGGAGACCCAGTACTTC.

This chain links TRBV4-2 with TRBJ1-2; 7 nucleotides match TRBD1. The CDR3 spans 15 residues. CDR1 and CDR2 (germline): LGHNA, YNFKEQ. Unmatched junction bases numbered 4, after V lost 3 bases and J lost 0 bases. CDR3 amino acids: CASSQEGTANYGYTF. The CDR3 coding sequence is TGTGCCAGCAGCCAGGAGGGGACAGCTAACTATGGCTACACCTTC.

This chain uses TRBV19 with TRBJ1-5, with TRBD1 matching over 7 bases. This CDR3 contains 16 residues. Germline values: CDR1 LNHDA, CDR2 SQIVND (reference sequence). V was clipped by 2 bases and J by 5 bases; unmatched bases: 9. In DNA, the CDR3 is TGTGCCAGTAGTATAAAGGGGGACAGTTCCCATCAGCCCCAGCATTTT. Protein product: CASSIKGDSSHQPQHF. The full variable domain, with the rest looked up from reference TRBV19 and TRBJ1-5, is DGGITQSPKYLFRKEGQNVTLSCEQNLNHDAMYWYRQDPGQGLRLIYYSQIVNDFQKGDIAEGYSVSREKKESFPLTVTSAQKNPTAFYLCASSIKGDSSHQPQHFGDGTRLSIL.

The chain employs TRBV3-1 (or the pseudogene TRBV3-2) and TRBJ1-1, with D possibly matching TRBD1 (5 bases). Germline CDR1 and CDR2: LGHDT and YNNKEL (reference sequence). The length of the CDR3 is 13 residues. Deletions cut 4 bases from V and 5 bases from J, with 11 bases between. The CDR3 region is CASSRQRTTEAFF. Written as DNA, the CDR3 is TGTGCCAGCAGCCGACAGAGGACGACTGAAGCTTTCTTT.

This clone was detected ten times or more. This rearrangement joins TRBV4-1 to TRBJ1-2; 8 bases agree with TRBD1. The ends lost 3 bases at V and 0 bases at J; junction bases unmatched: 6. The length of the CDR3 is 16 residues. Per germline, CDR1 MGHRA and CDR2 YSYEKL. CDR3 bases: TGCGCCAGCAGCCAGGCCGGGACAGGATCTAACTATGGCTACACCTTC. Translating it yields CASSQAGTGSNYGYTF.

The chain is built from TRBV7-6 and TRBJ2-7; D is undetermined. Germline V CDR1 and CDR2: SGHVS, FNYEAQ. The CDR3 runs to 15 residues. Trimming removed 0 bases from V and 3 bases from J, with 12 bases in between. For the CDR3, the DNA is TGTGCCAGCAGCTTAGCTAGTACAGAGAACTACGAGCAGTACTTC. It specifies CASSLASTENYEQYF. Looking up the rest from reference TRBV7-6 and TRBJ2-7 gives the full variable domain: GAGVSQSPRYKVTKRGQDVALRCDPISGHVSLYWYRQALGQGPEFLTYFNYEAQQDKSGLPNDRFSAERPEGSISTLTIQRTEQRDSAMYRCASSLASTENYEQYFGPGTRLTVT.

This chain joins TRBV6-1 and TRBJ1-2, with a weak D call TRBD1 (6 bases). The CDR3 loop spans 16 amino acids. Germline CDR1 is MNHNS and CDR2 is SASEGT. The V and J ends lost 1 base and 5 bases respectively, with 17 bases between them. The DNA for the CDR3 is TGTGCCAGCAGTGAAGGATGGGGCGAGACAGGTTATGGCTACACCTTC. It codes for CASSEGWGETGYGYTF.

The V and J genes are TRBV7-2 and TRBJ2-3; 10 bases agree with TRBD2. The germline V gene has CDR1 SGHTA and CDR2 FQGNSA. Losses at the gene ends were 5 bases for V and 4 bases for J; bases not matched to a gene: 9. This CDR3 has 16 amino acids. CDR3 amino acids: CASSPRSGGAADTQYF. CDR3 nucleotides: TGTGCCAGCAGCCCCAGGAGCGGGGGGGCAGCAGATACGCAGTATTTT.